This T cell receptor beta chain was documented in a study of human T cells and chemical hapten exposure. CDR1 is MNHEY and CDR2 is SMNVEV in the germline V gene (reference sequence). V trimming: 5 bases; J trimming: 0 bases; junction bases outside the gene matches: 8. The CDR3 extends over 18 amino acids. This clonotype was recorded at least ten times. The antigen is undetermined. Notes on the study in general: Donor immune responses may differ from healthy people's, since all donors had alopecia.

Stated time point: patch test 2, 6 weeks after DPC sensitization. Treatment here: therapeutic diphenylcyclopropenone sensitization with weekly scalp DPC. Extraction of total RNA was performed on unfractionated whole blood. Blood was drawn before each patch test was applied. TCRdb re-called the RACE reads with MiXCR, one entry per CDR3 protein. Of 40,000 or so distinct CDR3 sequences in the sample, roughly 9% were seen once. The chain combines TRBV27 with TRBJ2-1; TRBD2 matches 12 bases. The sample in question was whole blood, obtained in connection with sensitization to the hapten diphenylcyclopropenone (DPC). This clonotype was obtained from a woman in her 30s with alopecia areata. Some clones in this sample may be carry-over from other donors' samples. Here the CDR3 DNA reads TGTGCCAGCAGTCAAACTAGCGGGGGGTATATCTCCTACAATGAGCAGTTCTTC. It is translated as CASSQTSGGYISYNEQFF.